Below, 22 T cell receptor beta chains from the same sample are listed, as sequenced in a study of cytomegalovirus exposure and HLA in healthy donors. Vbeta (60) and Jbeta (13) primers were used in the PCR. Sequencing used immunoSEQ multiplex PCR; TCRdb keeps in-frame clones, though not all of them. The sample includes roughly 180,000 clones, 76% of them seen just once. Sequenced material: PBMCs. Source of these receptors: a young man in good health and CMV-seronegative.

The chain links TRBV5-1 to TRBJ1-2; 8 positions agree with TRBD1. The germline V gene has CDR1 SGHRS and CDR2 YFSETQ. The J segment lost 0 bases and the V segment lost 6 bases, leaving 10 bases of the junction unmatched. The CDR3 sequence is 16 residues long. The CDR3 DNA reads as TGCGCCAGCACCCCGCGTGCAGGGGGCTCTAACTATGGCTACACCTTC. It encodes CASTPRAGGSNYGYTF.

The chain is built from TRBV27 and TRBJ2-1; 9 nucleotides line up with TRBD1. This CDR3 spans 16 amino acids. Losses at the gene ends were 5 bases for V and 4 bases for J; bases not matched to a gene: 9. The germline gives CDR1 MNHEY, CDR2 SMNVEV (reference sequence). The CDR3: CASSPRTGVGYNEQFF. CDR3 DNA: TGTGCCAGCAGTCCGCGGACAGGGGTGGGGTACAATGAGCAGTTCTTC.

V usage is TRBV4-2 and J usage is TRBJ1-5; TRBD1 aligns across 8 bases. The CDR3 runs to 15 residues. The V gene end was trimmed by 3 bases and the J gene end by 6 bases; junction bases not matched to a gene: 7. In germline, CDR1 is LGHNA, CDR2 YNFKEQ. The CDR3 sequence is CASSHPDREAQPQHF. CDR3 in DNA: TGTGCCAGCAGCCACCCGGACAGGGAGGCTCAGCCCCAGCATTTT.

The V gene is TRBV19, the J gene TRBJ2-6; no clear D. V shed 7 bases and J shed 0 bases, with 7 bases lying between them. Germline CDR1 reads LNHDA; CDR2 reads SQIVND (reference sequence). The CDR3 contains 14 residues. CDR3 sequence reads: CASIRSSGANVLTF. The CDR3, as DNA: TGTGCCAGTATCCGGTCCTCTGGGGCCAACGTCCTGACTTTC.

The chain links TRBV27 to TRBJ1-6, with a possible D match to TRBD1 (6 bases). The CDR3 runs 16 residues. The V end was cut by 5 bases, the J end by 3 bases, with 14 bases between. From germline, CDR1 is MNHEY and CDR2 SMNVEV (reference sequence). The CDR3 DNA reads as TGTGCCAGCAGTGTAACCGGACAGAGCTATAATTCACCCCTCCACTTT. Its translation is CASSVTGQSYNSPLHF.

This chain uses TRBV18 with TRBJ1-5; 7 nucleotides agree with TRBD1. The trim removed 3 bases at V and 3 bases at J, leaving 5 bases unmatched. In germline, CDR1 is KGHSH, CDR2 LQKENI. CDR3 size: 15 residues. Written as DNA, the CDR3 is TGTGCCAGCTCACCTGCCGGACAGGACAATCAGCCCCAGCATTTT. Its translation: CASSPAGQDNQPQHF.

The J gene is TRBJ2-3, the V gene TRBV13; possible D gene TRBD2, 6 bases. Trimming pared 1 base from V and 1 base from J, leaving 9 bases between. Germline V gene data show CDR1 as PRHDT and CDR2 as FYEKMQ (reference sequence). The CDR3 contains 15 residues. For the CDR3, the DNA is TGTGCCAGCAGCTTAGTCGGGGGAGGCACAGATACGCAGTATTTT. Its protein product is CASSLVGGGTDTQYF. The variable domain in full, completed from reference TRBV13 and TRBJ2-3, reads AAGVIQSPRHLIKEKRETATLKCYPIPRHDTVYWYQQGPGQDPQFLISFYEKMQSDKGSIPDRFSAQQFSDYHSELNMSSLELGDSALYFCASSLVGGGTDTQYFGPGTRLTVL.

V is TRBV7-2 and J is TRBJ2-7, with TRBD1 as a possible D gene (6 bases). The V end lost 3 bases, the J end lost 5 bases, and 11 bases lay between the germline ends. The length of the CDR3 is 13 residues. Germline V gene data show CDR1 as SGHTA and CDR2 as FQGNSA. The chain's CDR3 is CASSLGRDNEQYF. Written as DNA, the CDR3 is TGTGCCAGCAGCTTGGGCAGGGACAACGAGCAGTACTTC.

V is TRBV5-1 and J is TRBJ1-1; D unresolved. The CDR3 sequence is 14 residues long. Germline CDR1 SGHRS, CDR2 YFSETQ. Trimming removed 0 bases at V and 6 bases at J, with 12 bases between. DNA for the CDR3: TGCGCCAGCAGCTTGGAACGCAGTGCCCCTGAAGCTTTCTTT. Translation gives CASSLERSAPEAFF.

This clone has a handful of counts. The CDR3 protein is CASREEVAAARGIQYF. The CDR3 DNA follows: TGCGCCAGCAGGGAGGAAGTAGCGGCAGCTAGAGGAATACAGTATTTT. The chain has TRBV5-1 and TRBJ2-3, with a possible D match to TRBD2 (6 bases). This CDR3 has 16 amino acids. The ends were cut back, 5 bases at V and 12 bases at J, with 28 bases in the middle. Per the germline V gene, CDR1 is SGHRS and CDR2 is YFSETQ.

The chain uses TRBV6-1 and TRBJ1-6; 8 positions match TRBD1. Germline trimming cut 4 bases from V and 7 bases from J; bases unmatched to any gene: 3. Germline V gene data show CDR1 as MNHNS and CDR2 as SASEGT. The CDR3 consists of 14 residues. The CDR3: CASSGTGGNSPLHF. The CDR3 DNA follows: TGTGCCAGCAGTGGTACAGGGGGGAATTCACCCCTCCACTTT.

The V and J genes are TRBV6-6 and TRBJ2-1; D is perhaps TRBD1 (5 bases). The ends were cut back, 2 bases at V and 10 bases at J, with 9 bases in the middle. This CDR3 comprises 12 residues. Per the germline V gene, CDR1 is MNHNY and CDR2 is SVGAGI (reference sequence). The CDR3 sequence: CASSYPNREQFF. The CDR3 nucleotides read TGTGCCAGCAGTTACCCAAACAGGGAGCAGTTCTTC.

The chain recombines TRBV5-4 with TRBJ2-3; 8 bases line up with TRBD2. The ends lost 4 bases at V and 5 bases at J; junction bases unmatched: 9. The CDR3 runs to 15 residues. Germline loops: CDR1 SGHNT, CDR2 YYREEE (reference sequence). In DNA, the CDR3 is TGTGCCAGCAGCCCGGGTAGCGGGGCCAGAGATACGCAGTATTTT. Encoded protein: CASSPGSGARDTQYF.

The chain joins TRBV4-1 to TRBJ1-2; tentative D call: TRBD1 (5 bases). The V gene's germline CDR1 is MGHRA and CDR2 YSYEKL. Between the trimmed V and J ends, which lost 1 base and 2 bases, there was a span of 11 bases. The CDR3 is made up of 15 amino acids. As DNA, the CDR3 is TGCGCCAGCAGCCAAGGGGGCTCGACGAACTATGGCTACACCTTC. It translates to CASSQGGSTNYGYTF.

This rearrangement joins TRBV28 to TRBJ2-1, with no clear D. The germline CDR1 and CDR2 sequences are MDHEN and SYDVKM. The V gene lost 5 bases and the J gene lost 0 bases, with 11 bases spanning the gap. The CDR3 spans 15 residues. The CDR3 here is CASSPQASSYNEQFF. CDR3 bases: TGTGCCAGCAGTCCCCAAGCGAGCTCCTACAATGAGCAGTTCTTC. The full variable domain, in which reference TRBV28 and TRBJ2-1 provide the parts outside the CDR3, is DVKVTQSSRYLVKRTGEKVFLECVQDMDHENMFWYRQDPGLGLRLIYFSYDVKMKEKGDIPEGYSVSREKKERFSLILESASTNQTSMYLCASSPQASSYNEQFFGPGTRLTVL.

This clone was counted a single time. The V call is TRBV7-2, the J call TRBJ2-3; TRBD2 agrees at 7 bases. CDR1 and CDR2 (germline): SGHTA, FQGNSA. This CDR3 comprises 13 residues. Losses at the gene ends were 5 bases for V and 6 bases for J; bases not matched to a gene: 5. CDR3 sequence (DNA): TGTGCCAGCAGCCGGATGGGGGGGGATACGCAGTATTTT. This translates into CASSRMGGDTQYF.

The genes are TRBV6-1 and TRBJ2-5; D is unresolved. The germline V gene encodes CDR1 MNHNS and CDR2 SASEGT. V was clipped by 4 bases and J by 5 bases, with 11 bases between them. The CDR3 is made up of 13 amino acids. CDR3 sequence reads: CASSVQVSETQYF. Written as DNA, the CDR3 is TGTGCCAGCAGTGTTCAGGTCAGCGAGACCCAGTACTTC.

The chain is built from TRBV19 and TRBJ2-7; 11 nucleotides align to TRBD2. V lost 4 bases and J lost 2; bases outside the gene matches: 4. The CDR3 covers 15 residues. The germline CDR1 and CDR2 sequences are LNHDA and SQIVND (reference sequence). The CDR3 DNA sequence: TGTGCCAGTAGTAGTACTAGCGGGGGTACCTACGAGCAGTACTTC. Its protein product is CASSSTSGGTYEQYF.

The chain joins TRBV7-3 to TRBJ1-1; a weak D match, TRBD1 (6 bases). The CDR3 extends over 15 amino acids. The germline V gene has CDR1 SGHTA and CDR2 FQGTGA. V dropped 5 bases and J dropped 5 bases, with 18 bases sitting between them. For the CDR3, the DNA is TGTGCCAGCAGCCCCCTTGGACCGAGGGGGACTGAAGCTTTCTTT. It yields the protein CASSPLGPRGTEAFF. The full variable domain, with the rest looked up from reference TRBV7-3 and TRBJ1-1, is GAGVSQTPSNKVTEKGKYVELRCDPISGHTALYWYRQSLGQGPEFLIYFQGTGAADDSGLPNDRFFAVRPEGSVSTLKIQRTERGDSAVYLCASSPLGPRGTEAFFGQGTRLTVV.

The genes are TRBV5-4 and TRBJ2-3; 10 nucleotides match TRBD1. The trim removed 4 bases at V and 6 bases at J, leaving 11 bases unmatched. CDR3 length: 16 amino acids. CDR1 is SGHNT, CDR2 YYREEE, per germline (reference sequence). In DNA, the CDR3 is TGTGCCAGCAGCCTCGGGACGGGACAGGGGACGGATACGCAGTATTTT. Protein: CASSLGTGQGTDTQYF.

CDR3 protein: CAIRTADTNTEAFF. The CDR3 coding sequence is TGTGCCATCAGAACCGCTGACACGAACACTGAAGCTTTCTTT. The genes are TRBV10-3 and TRBJ1-1, with D unresolved. V was cut by 6 bases and J by 1 base, with 12 bases left in between. Germline-derived CDR1 and CDR2 are ENHRY and SYGVKD. The CDR3 length is 14 residues.

This clone was observed a few times. The chain couples TRBV19 to TRBJ1-1, with 8 bases fitting TRBD1. Germline V lookup: CDR1 LNHDA, CDR2 SQIVND (reference sequence). V gave up 10 bases and J gave up 5 bases; unmatched junction bases: 12. The length of the CDR3 is 14 residues. The CDR3 DNA sequence: TGTGCCACCTCTGTACAGGGGGGAGGGACTGAAGCTTTCTTT. Translated: CATSVQGGGTEAFF.